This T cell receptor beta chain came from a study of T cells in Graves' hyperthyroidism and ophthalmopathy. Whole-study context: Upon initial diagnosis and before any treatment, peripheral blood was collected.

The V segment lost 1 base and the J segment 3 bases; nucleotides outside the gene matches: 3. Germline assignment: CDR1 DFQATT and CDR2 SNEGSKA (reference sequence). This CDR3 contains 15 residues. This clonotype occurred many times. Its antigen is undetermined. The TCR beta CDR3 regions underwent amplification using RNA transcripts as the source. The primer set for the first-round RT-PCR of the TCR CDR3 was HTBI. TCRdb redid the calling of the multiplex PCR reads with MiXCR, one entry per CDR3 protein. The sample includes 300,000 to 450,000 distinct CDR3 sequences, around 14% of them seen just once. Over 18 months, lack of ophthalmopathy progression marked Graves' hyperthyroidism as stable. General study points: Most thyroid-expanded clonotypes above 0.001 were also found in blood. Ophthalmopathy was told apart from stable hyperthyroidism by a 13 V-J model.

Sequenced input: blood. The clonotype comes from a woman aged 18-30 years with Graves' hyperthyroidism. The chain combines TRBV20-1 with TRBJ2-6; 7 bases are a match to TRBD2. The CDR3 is CSARAAGDGANVLTF. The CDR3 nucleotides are TGCAGTGCTAGAGCCGCGGGGGATGGGGCCAACGTCCTGACTTTC.